Following are 10 T cell receptor beta chains from one sample sequenced in a study of T cell repertoires in cytomegalovirus infection. One entry per CDR3 protein, called by TCRdb with MiXCR from the reads. Among hundreds of thousands of distinct CDR3 sequences, roughly 31% were seen once, and the ten largest hold roughly 13%. No cognate antigen is known for these TCRs. The sequencing used cultured CD8+ T cells from PBMCs, collected from culture after CMV antigen stimulation. The origin of the receptors is a human donor in good health (CMV status not recorded). Some clones in this sample may be carry-over from other donors' samples.

V is TRBV7-9 and J is TRBJ2-5; possibly TRBD1 for D (5 bases). V lost 5 bases, J lost 3 bases, and 16 bases lay in between. In germline, CDR1 is SEHNR, CDR2 FQNEAQ (reference sequence). The CDR3 sequence is 15 residues long. CDR3 amino acids: CASSPLGQGKETQYF. The CDR3 DNA reads as TGTGCCAGCAGCCCCCTAGGGCAGGGTAAAGAGACCCAGTACTTC.

The J gene is TRBJ1-1, the V gene TRBV27; no clear D gene. Germline V gene sequence: CDR1 MNHEY, CDR2 SMNVEV (reference sequence). Trimming stripped 3 bases from V and 3 bases from J, with 8 bases between. The CDR3 extends over 13 amino acids. The CDR3 reads CASSFEEDTEAFF. CDR3 DNA: TGTGCCAGCAGTTTTGAGGAGGACACTGAAGCTTTCTTT.

This clonotype has a handful of counts. V is TRBV7-4 and J is TRBJ2-3; D is uncertain. Germline V gives CDR1 SGHVT, CDR2 SQSDAQ. Trimming removed 0 bases at V and 6 bases at J, with 13 bases between. The CDR3 spans 15 residues. CDR3 sequence (DNA): TGTGCCAGCAGCTTAGCGGAAGACTTGAGGGATACGCAGTATTTT. Its translation is CASSLAEDLRDTQYF.

At least ten counts were recorded for this clonotype. The chain recombines TRBV7-6 with TRBJ1-2, with a possible D match to TRBD1 (5 bases). CDR3 length: 14 residues. The germline gives CDR1 SGHVS, CDR2 FNYEAQ. V was trimmed by 5 bases and J by 3 bases, leaving 13 bases between them. CDR3 DNA sequence: TGTGCCAGCAGCCCCAGGGCAGGATACTATGGCTACACCTTC. Protein: CASSPRAGYYGYTF.

The chain combines TRBV2 with TRBJ2-3, with 8 positions matching TRBD2. V lost 6 bases to trimming and J lost 4 bases; unmatched junction nucleotides: 9. From germline, CDR1 is SNHLY and CDR2 FYNNEI. This CDR3 has 15 amino acids. The CDR3 protein is CASSSRGGHADTQYF. The CDR3 DNA sequence: TGTGCCAGCAGCTCACGGGGGGGCCACGCAGATACGCAGTATTTT.

This clonotype occurred many times. The chain employs TRBV7-2 and TRBJ2-5; D may be TRBD1 (6 bases). This CDR3 contains 14 residues. V was clipped by 5 bases and J by 5 bases, with 15 bases between them. Germline CDR1 SGHTA, CDR2 FQGNSA. The CDR3 is CASSLTGIGETQYF. CDR3 nucleotides: TGTGCCAGCAGCCTCACAGGGATCGGGGAGACCCAGTACTTC.

Comments on this clonotype: A read error may be the cause here, since a much bigger clone is one base away. V usage is TRBV7-6 and J usage is TRBJ2-1, with 9 bases aligning to TRBD2. V lost 10 bases, J lost 3 bases, and 10 bases stayed unmatched. This CDR3 is 15 amino acids long. CDR1 SGHVS and CDR2 FNYEAQ come from the germline V gene. The CDR3 nucleotides are TGTGCCAACAGTCGAAGCGGGGGGATCTACAATGAGCAGTTCTTC. This translates into CANSRSGGIYNEQFF.

The chain is built from TRBV7-6 and TRBJ1-2; D gene unclear. Trimming stripped 4 bases from V and 9 bases from J, with 18 bases between. Germline assignment: CDR1 SGHVS and CDR2 FNYEAQ. This CDR3 region has 14 residues. The CDR3 loop is CASSSLSGLYRYTF. In DNA, the CDR3 is TGTGCCAGCAGCTCGCTCTCCGGTTTGTATCGCTACACCTTC. Using reference TRBV7-6 and TRBJ1-2 for the parts outside the CDR3, the full variable domain is GAGVSQSPRYKVTKRGQDVALRCDPISGHVSLYWYRQALGQGPEFLTYFNYEAQQDKSGLPNDRFSAERPEGSISTLTIQRTEQRDSAMYRCASSSLSGLYRYTFGSGTRLTVV.

This clonotype was observed a few times. This chain joins TRBV19 and TRBJ1-2; D unresolved. Germline V gene lookup returns CDR1 LNHDA and CDR2 SQIVND (reference sequence). The V gene lost 5 bases and the J gene lost 4 bases, with 11 bases spanning the gap. CDR3 size: 13 residues. In nucleotides, the CDR3 is TGTGCCAGTAGTGGCGGGAACTTCTATGGCTACACCTTC. It encodes CASSGGNFYGYTF. Filled out from reference TRBV19 and TRBJ1-2, the complete variable domain reads DGGITQSPKYLFRKEGQNVTLSCEQNLNHDAMYWYRQDPGQGLRLIYYSQIVNDFQKGDIAEGYSVSREKKESFPLTVTSAQKNPTAFYLCASSGGNFYGYTFGSGTRLTVV.

This clonotype appeared a few times. This rearrangement joins TRBV19 to TRBJ2-1, with 8 bases aligning to TRBD1. The CDR3 covers 15 residues. The trim removed 3 bases at V and 7 bases at J, leaving 8 bases unmatched. Looked up from germline, CDR1 is LNHDA and CDR2 is SQIVND (reference sequence). The CDR3 reads CASSILQQGENEQFF. The CDR3 bases are TGTGCCAGTAGTATTCTTCAACAGGGGGAGAATGAGCAGTTCTTC.